Each of the 4 T cell receptor beta chains below was sequenced from the same sample in a study of cytomegalovirus exposure and HLA in healthy donors. The study ran its PCR with 60 Vbeta and 13 Jbeta primers. Sequenced by immunoSEQ multiplex PCR; TCRdb stores in-frame clones only, minus some. The repertoire holds about 110,000 clones, more than 60% seen once, with 6.1% in the top ten. The sequencing input was PBMCs. These TCRs come from a woman aged 45-59 years in good health and CMV-seropositive.

This clone showed up just once. J is TRBJ2-5 and V is TRBV27; TRBD1 aligns across 9 bases. The J call may be faulty, since TRBJ2-7 better matches the DNA end. Germline CDR1 and CDR2: MNHEY and SMNVEV (reference sequence). The CDR3 runs to 14 residues. The CDR3 nucleotides are TGTGCCAGCTCTCGGACAGGGGCATCCTACGAGCAGTACTTC. Protein sequence: CASSRTGASYEQYF.

This clone was observed once. The chain carries TRBV18 and TRBJ1-6, with D unresolved. Germline V gene data show CDR1 as KGHSH and CDR2 as LQKENI. The CDR3 is 16 residues long. V lost 3 bases and J lost 10, with 19 bases in between. CDR3 nucleotides: TGTGCCAGCTCACCCCATCGGGATCCTGGGGTGTCACCCCTCCACTTT. This encodes CASSPHRDPGVSPLHF.

The V and J genes are TRBV4-2 and TRBJ2-7; no reliable D call. The ends were cut back, 3 bases at V and 4 bases at J, with 13 bases in the middle. Germline V gives CDR1 LGHNA, CDR2 YNFKEQ. There are 14 residues in the CDR3. The CDR3 region has the DNA TGTGCCAGCAGCCAGGGCCACACAACTTACGAGCAGTACTTC. Translation: CASSQGHTTYEQYF.

CDR3 protein: CASSENSGQKWSYGYTF. DNA of the CDR3: TGTGCCAGCAGTGAAAACTCGGGACAGAAATGGAGCTATGGCTACACCTTC. This chain connects TRBV28 to TRBJ1-2; 7 bases line up with TRBD1. CDR1 and CDR2 from the germline V gene are MDHEN and SYDVKM. The CDR3 spans 17 residues. The junction had 16 bases not matched to a gene; V was cut back by 5 bases and J by 4 bases.